These 25 T cell receptor beta chains share one sample of origin, sequenced in a study of Ad26.COV2.S vaccination and SARS-CoV-2 variants. The repertoire was sequenced with immunoSEQ multiplex PCR; TCRdb's copy has only in-frame clones and lacks some. Among 440,000 or so clones listed, 90% were seen once. The treatment: about 20 received Ad26.COV2.S at low or high dose, single or two shots; 5 received placebo; per-sample allocation not given. Samples came from day 63 after the first vaccine or placebo injection. This sample comprised peripheral blood, obtained in a trial of Ad26.COV2.S vaccine versus placebo. The receptors shown here come from a person between 18 and 59 years old who received the Ad26.COV2.S COVID-19 vaccine or a placebo.

The rearrangement joins TRBV4-1 to TRBJ2-7; D is undetermined. Germline loops: CDR1 MGHRA, CDR2 YSYEKL. The V end lost 0 bases, the J end lost 4 bases, and 10 bases lay between the germline ends. The CDR3 is 14 amino acids. In nucleotides, the CDR3 is TGCGCCAGCAGCCAAGATCCTGGGTTTTACGAGCAGTACTTC. Protein: CASSQDPGFYEQYF.

On this clone: This same CDR3 is encoded by further DNA sequences in the sample. The gene calls are TRBV27 and TRBJ1-4, with 7 positions matching TRBD1. The CDR3 length is 13 residues. The V gene end was trimmed by 3 bases and the J gene end by 5 bases; junction bases not matched to a gene: 0. CDR1 MNHEY and CDR2 SMNVEV come from the germline V gene (reference sequence). The CDR3 sequence: CASSFRGNEKLFF. The CDR3 nucleotides read TGTGCCAGCAGTTTCAGGGGGAATGAAAAACTGTTTTTT.

The V and J genes are TRBV7-6 and TRBJ2-3; no reliable D call. The CDR3 spans 14 residues. The V and J ends lost 5 bases and 2 bases respectively, with 11 bases between them. Germline V gene data show CDR1 as SGHVS and CDR2 as FNYEAQ. The CDR3 nucleotides are TGTGCCAGCAGCCGCGGCCGTCACACAGATACGCAGTATTTT. Protein: CASSRGRHTDTQYF.

This clone was counted a single time. This chain joins TRBV5-1 and TRBJ2-7; 9 bases are a match to TRBD1. V gave up 3 bases and J gave up 7 bases; unmatched junction bases: 11. Germline V CDR1 and CDR2: SGHRS, YFSETQ. The CDR3 sequence is 15 residues long. DNA of the CDR3: TGCGCCAGCAGCTCAACCGGGACAGGGATATGGGAGCAGTACTTC. It specifies CASSSTGTGIWEQYF.

The CDR3 loop reads CASSLAGVTHEQYF. CDR3 coding DNA: TGTGCCAGCAGTTTGGCAGGGGTTACCCACGAGCAGTACTTC. This chain links TRBV28 with TRBJ2-7, with D perhaps TRBD1 (6 bases). Germline CDR1 reads MDHEN; CDR2 reads SYDVKM. The V and J ends lost 3 bases and 5 bases respectively, with 14 bases between them. This CDR3 is built from 14 residues.

The rearrangement joins TRBV5-4 to TRBJ2-7; possible D gene TRBD1, 5 bases. From germline, CDR1 is SGHNT and CDR2 YYREEE (reference sequence). Trimming cost V 3 bases and J 1 base, with 17 bases left between them. This CDR3 contains 16 residues. CDR3 DNA: TGTGCCAGCAGCTCACCCCGCGACAGCGTTTCCTACGAGCAGTACTTC. Its translation is CASSSPRDSVSYEQYF.

The chain couples TRBV9 to TRBJ2-5, with D tentatively TRBD1 (5 bases). Germline values: CDR1 SGDLS, CDR2 YYNGEE. V was trimmed by 4 bases and J by 2 bases, leaving 12 bases between them. The CDR3 is made up of 14 amino acids. CDR3 sequence reads: CASSLRQTQETQYF. The CDR3 bases are TGTGCCAGCAGCTTACGACAGACTCAAGAGACCCAGTACTTC.

The chain has TRBV25-1 and TRBJ1-6; 7 bases align to TRBD1. Germline V CDR1 and CDR2: MGHDK, SYGVNS. The CDR3 totals 13 residues. V lost 6 bases to trimming and J lost 6 bases; unmatched junction nucleotides: 2. The DNA of the CDR3 is TGTGCCAGCAGCAGGGGGAGTAATTCACCCCTCCACTTT. It codes for CASSRGSNSPLHF.

This clone was seen a handful of times. This chain links TRBV7-3 with TRBJ2-7; no definite D call. CDR1 is SGHTA, CDR2 FQGTGA, per germline. Trimming cost V 4 bases and J 0 bases, with 10 bases left between them. This CDR3 is 14 amino acids long. Written as DNA, the CDR3 is TGTGCCAGCAGCTCATCGGGCGCCTCCTACGAGCAGTACTTC. Amino acids: CASSSSGASYEQYF.

This chain joins TRBV19 and TRBJ2-5, with 9 bases identical to TRBD1. V lost 5 bases, J lost 9 bases, and 13 bases stayed unmatched. This CDR3 comprises 15 residues. Germline CDR1 is LNHDA and CDR2 is SQIVND (reference sequence). CDR3 nucleotide sequence: TGTGCCAGTAGTGCCTCCGGGACAGGGAGAGCGGCCCAGTACTTC. Translated, it gives CASSASGTGRAAQYF.

This chain uses TRBV9 with TRBJ2-1; no clear D. Germline-derived CDR1 and CDR2 are SGDLS and YYNGEE. The CDR3 extends over 13 amino acids. V dropped 4 bases and J dropped 5 bases, with 10 bases sitting between them. The CDR3: CASSPQTNNEQFF. Written as DNA, the CDR3 is TGTGCCAGCAGCCCTCAAACTAACAATGAGCAGTTCTTC.

The chain combines TRBV28 with TRBJ1-5; tentative D call: TRBD1 (5 bases). CDR1 and CDR2 from the germline V gene are MDHEN and SYDVKM. This CDR3 has 17 residues. V was shortened by 3 bases and J by 2 bases, with 17 bases between the two germline ends. The CDR3 DNA reads TGTGCCAGCAGTTTGTCCCTAGGGCAGGGAGGCAATCAGCCCCAGCATTTT. Encoded protein: CASSLSLGQGGNQPQHF.

The rearrangement links TRBV11-3 to TRBJ2-5; 8 positions match TRBD1. The CDR3 totals 14 residues. V was clipped by 5 bases and J by 2 bases; unmatched bases: 4. The V gene's germline CDR1 is SGHNT and CDR2 YENEEA. This chain's CDR3 is CASSAGQAQETQYF. The CDR3 region has the DNA TGTGCCAGCAGCGCGGGACAGGCACAAGAGACCCAGTACTTC.

This clone came up a few times. The gene calls are TRBV7-9 and TRBJ2-2; TRBD2 agrees at 13 bases. V lost 1 base and J lost 6; bases outside the gene matches: 5. Per germline, CDR1 SEHNR and CDR2 FQNEAQ (reference sequence). CDR3 length: 17 residues. CDR3 region: CASSLVGLAGVAGELFF. The CDR3 nucleotides are TGTGCCAGCAGCTTAGTAGGACTAGCGGGAGTAGCCGGGGAGCTGTTTTTT.

Worth noting for this clone: Other DNA sequences from this sample encode an identical CDR3 as well. The rearrangement uses TRBV9 and TRBJ2-3, with D unresolved. V lost 0 bases and J lost 2, with 10 bases in between. The V gene's germline CDR1 is SGDLS and CDR2 YYNGEE. This CDR3 is 15 amino acids long. The CDR3 bases are TGTGCCAGCAGCGTAGGGCGCGGCTCCACAGATACGCAGTATTTT. Its translation is CASSVGRGSTDTQYF.

The chain is built from TRBV19 and TRBJ2-2; D is unclear. The length of the CDR3 is 11 residues. Germline V gene lookup returns CDR1 LNHDA and CDR2 SQIVND (reference sequence). The V and J ends lost 9 bases and 6 bases respectively, with 8 bases between them. The CDR3 nucleotides read TGTGCCAGCGATATGTCCGGGGAGCTGTTTTTT. This gives the protein CASDMSGELFF.

The sample holds a few counts of this clone. V is TRBV6-2 or TRBV6-3 and J is TRBJ2-7; TRBD2 matches 11 bases. With 3 bases clipped from V and 6 bases from J, the junction kept 4 bases outside the gene matches. Per the germline V gene, CDR1 is MNHEY and CDR2 is SVGEGT. The CDR3 consists of 14 residues. The CDR3 sequence is CASSYSGRDREQYF. The CDR3 DNA follows: TGTGCCAGCAGTTATAGCGGGAGGGATCGCGAGCAGTACTTC.

The V gene is TRBV27, the J gene TRBJ2-7; 8 bases line up with TRBD2. V lost 6 bases, J lost 3 bases, and 4 bases stayed unmatched. The germline gives CDR1 MNHEY, CDR2 SMNVEV (reference sequence). This CDR3 contains 13 residues. The CDR3 spells CASSMGLVYEQYF. CDR3 in DNA: TGTGCCAGCAGCATGGGACTAGTCTACGAGCAGTACTTC.

The chain combines TRBV5-6 with TRBJ2-7, with D perhaps matching TRBD1 (6 bases). The CDR3 sequence is 13 residues long. V was pared by 0 bases and J by 6 bases, with 10 bases between. Germline CDR1 is SGHDT and CDR2 is YYEEEE. For the CDR3, the DNA is TGTGCCAGCAGCTTGGTGGTGGGGGCCGAGCAGTACTTC. Protein sequence: CASSLVVGAEQYF.

A single count supports this clone. The chain joins TRBV9 to TRBJ2-1; 11 bases map to TRBD2. Germline lookup yields CDR1 SGDLS and CDR2 YYNGEE. The CDR3 has 20 amino acids. The trim removed 4 bases at V and 0 bases at J, leaving 15 bases unmatched. The CDR3 sequence: CASSYRGTSGGQSSYNEQFF. The CDR3, as DNA: TGTGCCAGCAGCTATAGGGGGACTAGCGGTGGCCAAAGCTCCTACAATGAGCAGTTCTTC.

The rearrangement joins TRBV13 to TRBJ2-2, with D perhaps TRBD2 (6 bases). Germline CDR1 is PRHDT and CDR2 is FYEKMQ (reference sequence). This CDR3 region has 15 residues. V was shortened by 1 base and J by 4 bases, with 10 bases between the two germline ends. The CDR3 DNA follows: TGTGCCAGCAGCTTAGCTTGGGGGGTCACCGGGGAGCTGTTTTTT. Translating it yields CASSLAWGVTGELFF.

The chain has TRBV27 and TRBJ2-1, with TRBD1 matching over 10 bases. The germline V gene encodes CDR1 MNHEY and CDR2 SMNVEV (reference sequence). The J segment lost 7 bases and the V segment lost 4 bases, leaving 7 bases of the junction unmatched. This CDR3 is 15 amino acids long. CDR3 nucleotides: TGTGCCAGCAGTTCTCTAGGGACAGGGGTAAATGAGCAGTTCTTC. Encoded protein: CASSSLGTGVNEQFF.

The chain recombines TRBV2 with TRBJ2-2; no firm D call. The CDR3 extends over 12 amino acids. Trimming took off 5 bases at V and 6 bases at J, with 7 bases between the two ends. Germline V CDR1 and CDR2: SNHLY, FYNNEI. CDR3 sequence (DNA): TGTGCCAGCAGTTCTTTTTCCGGGGAGCTGTTTTTT. Amino acids: CASSSFSGELFF.

The table lists this clone with a few counts. V usage is TRBV2 and J usage is TRBJ2-7, with 9 bases identical to TRBD1. The CDR3 is made up of 15 amino acids. V gave up 6 bases and J gave up 0 bases; unmatched junction bases: 6. Germline V lookup: CDR1 SNHLY, CDR2 FYNNEI. The CDR3 loop reads CASRGGTGISYEQYF. The DNA of the CDR3 is TGTGCCAGCAGAGGCGGGACAGGGATCTCCTACGAGCAGTACTTC.

Only a few counts were recorded for this clone. This chain links TRBV6-1 with TRBJ1-1; TRBD1 is a possible D gene (6 bases). V lost 4 bases to trimming and J lost 8 bases, with 23 bases between them. The CDR3 sequence is 16 residues long. Germline values: CDR1 MNHNS, CDR2 SASEGT. The DNA for the CDR3 is TGTGCCAGCAGTGGGAGGCCCCAGGGGAACGCCGGAGAAGCTTTCTTT. Its translation: CASSGRPQGNAGEAFF.